One and the same sample provided the 32 T cell receptor beta chains below, sequenced in a study of cytomegalovirus exposure and HLA in healthy donors. PCR used 60 Vbeta primers and 13 Jbeta primers. The table came from immunoSEQ multiplex PCR; TCRdb's copy has only in-frame clones and leaves some out. Here the sample spans 200,000 or so clones, roughly 80% being singletons. Sequencing was performed on PBMCs. The source is a boy aged 5-17 years in good health and CMV-seronegative.

The chain carries TRBV9 and TRBJ1-1; no clear D. This CDR3 has 14 amino acids. V lost 4 bases and J 3 bases, leaving 13 bases between the germline ends. In germline, CDR1 is SGDLS, CDR2 YYNGEE. The CDR3 spells CASSLSGSDTEAFF. CDR3 coding DNA: TGTGCCAGCAGCCTTTCGGGGAGCGACACTGAAGCTTTCTTT.

CDR3 nucleotides: TGTGCCAGCAGCTTGGACAGTCGGGAGACCCAGTACTTC. This gives the protein CASSLDSRETQYF. The chain is built from TRBV5-4 and TRBJ2-5; no definite D call. V lost 0 bases and J lost 5, with 8 bases in between. The CDR3 consists of 13 residues. CDR1 and CDR2 from the germline V gene are SGHNT and YYREEE (reference sequence).

The rearrangement links TRBV7-8 to TRBJ2-7, with 7 nucleotides matching TRBD1. The junction had 6 bases not matched to a gene; V was cut back by 4 bases and J by 0 bases. The CDR3 has 15 amino acids. Per the germline V gene, CDR1 is SGHVS and CDR2 is FQNEAQ. The CDR3 sequence is CASSSWDSFSYEQYF. In DNA form, the CDR3 reads TGTGCCAGCAGCTCCTGGGACAGCTTCTCCTACGAGCAGTACTTC.

This clone was recorded once. The chain recombines TRBV7-9 with TRBJ1-2, with a possible D match to TRBD1 (6 bases). The CDR3 has 15 amino acids. The germline V gene has CDR1 SEHNR and CDR2 FQNEAQ (reference sequence). Trimming cost V 2 bases and J 8 bases, with 18 bases left between them. The CDR3 nucleotides read TGTGCCAGCAGCTTAAGGCCCACGACAGGCGGAGGCTACACCTTC. Protein product: CASSLRPTTGGGYTF. The whole variable domain, filled in from reference TRBV7-9 and TRBJ1-2, reads DTGVSQNPRHKITKRGQNVTFRCDPISEHNRLYWYRQTLGQGPEFLTYFQNEAQLEKSRLLSDRFSAERPKGSFSTLEIQRTEQGDSAMYLCASSLRPTTGGGYTFGSGTRLTVV.

The chain links TRBV6-1 to TRBJ1-2, with 9 bases fitting TRBD1. This CDR3 comprises 14 residues. The ends lost 8 bases at V and 8 bases at J; junction bases unmatched: 12. Germline V lookup: CDR1 MNHNS, CDR2 SASEGT. CDR3 sequence (DNA): TGTGCCAGCCTACATCTAACAGGGGGCGGGGGCTACACCTTC. Translation gives CASLHLTGGGGYTF.

This chain links TRBV4-1 with TRBJ1-1; D uncertain. Germline CDR1 and CDR2: MGHRA and YSYEKL. V lost 1 base and J lost 1, with 22 bases in between. The CDR3 sequence is 19 residues long. The CDR3, as DNA: TGCGCCAGCAGCCAAGTGTCTGGGGTGGTAGGGAGAGAGAACACTGAAGCTTTCTTT. Translated, it gives CASSQVSGVVGRENTEAFF.

V is TRBV9 and J is TRBJ2-7; 8 positions agree with TRBD2. Germline CDR1 reads SGDLS; CDR2 reads YYNGEE. The CDR3 has 16 residues. The trim removed 3 bases at V and 5 bases at J, leaving 13 bases unmatched. The CDR3 sequence is CASSDRTGTSSHEQYF. The CDR3 DNA reads TGTGCCAGCAGCGATAGAACCGGGACTAGTTCTCACGAGCAGTACTTC.

The genes are TRBV9 and TRBJ2-1; the D is unclear. The CDR3 is 14 amino acids. CDR1 is SGDLS and CDR2 is YYNGEE in the germline V gene. V dropped 4 bases and J dropped 9 bases, with 17 bases sitting between them. The CDR3 bases are TGTGCCAGCAGCCCCCTTTCGGGTAGCCCTGAGCAGTTCTTC. Translation: CASSPLSGSPEQFF. The full variable domain, completed using reference TRBV9 and TRBJ2-1, is DSGVTQTPKHLITATGQRVTLRCSPRSGDLSVYWYQQSLDQGLQFLIQYYNGEERAKGNILERFSAQQFPDLHSELNLSSLELGDSALYFCASSPLSGSPEQFFGPGTRLTVL.

The V and J genes are TRBV4-3 and TRBJ2-7; possible D gene TRBD1, 6 bases. The CDR3 is 14 amino acids. Germline V gene sequence: CDR1 LGHNA, CDR2 YSLEER. V gave up 1 base and J gave up 4 bases, with 11 bases separating them. DNA of the CDR3: TGCGCCAGCAGCCAAGTCACAGGGAATTACGAGCAGTACTTC. Residues: CASSQVTGNYEQYF.

The V and J genes are TRBV11-2 and TRBJ2-7; 15 positions match TRBD2. Trimming cost V 5 bases and J 4 bases; bases outside gene matches: 9. The germline V gene has CDR1 SGHAT and CDR2 FQNNGV. The CDR3 sequence is 17 residues long. Written as DNA, the CDR3 is TGTGCCAGCAGCGTCCGGACTAGCGGGGGGGCTTTGTACGAGCAGTACTTC. It is translated as CASSVRTSGGALYEQYF.

In regard to this clone: Additional DNA sequences in this sample encode the identical CDR3. The gene calls are TRBV5-1 and TRBJ1-5; D may be TRBD1 (5 bases). Trimming cost V 4 bases and J 4 bases, with 12 bases left between them. CDR1 is SGHRS and CDR2 is YFSETQ in the germline V gene. CDR3 length equals 14 residues. The CDR3, as DNA: TGCGCCAGCAGCCTCCGGGGGGGAAATCAGCCCCAGCATTTT. Translation: CASSLRGGNQPQHF.

This chain uses TRBV2 with TRBJ2-5, with TRBD1 matching 7 bases. The CDR3 has 14 residues. The V gene end was trimmed by 6 bases and the J gene end by 5 bases; junction bases not matched to a gene: 9. The germline V gene has CDR1 SNHLY and CDR2 FYNNEI. The CDR3 nucleotides read TGTGCCAGCAGCCCGGATAGGGGGCGGGAGACCCAGTACTTC. It codes for CASSPDRGRETQYF. Full variable domain (missing parts from reference TRBV2 and TRBJ2-5): EPEVTQTPSHQVTQMGQEVILRCVPISNHLYFYWYRQILGQKVEFLVSFYNNEISEKSEIFDDQFSVERPDGSNFTLKIRSTKLEDSAMYFCASSPDRGRETQYFGPGTRLLVL.

The chain couples TRBV9 to TRBJ1-4, with 10 bases aligning to TRBD1. In germline, CDR1 is SGDLS, CDR2 YYNGEE. The V gene end was trimmed by 4 bases and the J gene end by 10 bases; junction bases not matched to a gene: 19. This CDR3 has 18 amino acids. CDR3 protein: CASSPRQGATGDIGKLFF. The CDR3 bases are TGTGCCAGCAGCCCCCGACAGGGGGCGACGGGAGATATCGGAAAACTGTTTTTT.

This clone was seen a single time. The rearrangement links TRBV25-1 to TRBJ2-2; perhaps TRBD1 as D (5 bases). The CDR3 is made up of 14 amino acids. The germline CDR1 and CDR2 sequences are MGHDK and SYGVNS. The ends were cut back, 1 base at V and 7 bases at J, with 10 bases in the middle. Here the CDR3 DNA reads TGTGCCAGCAGTGAATTCCAGGGTAGCGGGGAGCTGTTTTTT. Translated, it gives CASSEFQGSGELFF.

The rearrangement uses TRBV5-1 and TRBJ2-2; D might be TRBD1 (5 bases). V was clipped by 1 base and J by 1 base, with 8 bases between them. The CDR3 contains 15 residues. Germline assignment: CDR1 SGHRS and CDR2 YFSETQ. The CDR3 DNA reads TGCGCCAGCAGCTTGATAGGGGTGAACACCGGGGAGCTGTTTTTT. Translated, it gives CASSLIGVNTGELFF.

This chain joins TRBV5-1 and TRBJ2-3; 8 bases are a match to TRBD2. The ends lost 4 bases at V and 2 bases at J; junction bases unmatched: 6. The germline CDR1 and CDR2 sequences are SGHRS and YFSETQ. The CDR3 is made up of 15 amino acids. CDR3 DNA: TGCGCCAGCAGCGGACGGACTAGCCTCACAGATACGCAGTATTTT. As protein: CASSGRTSLTDTQYF.

This chain joins TRBV30 and TRBJ2-6, with TRBD1 as a possible D gene (6 bases). The germline CDR1 and CDR2 sequences are GTSNPN and SVGIG (reference sequence). This CDR3 has 17 residues. V was pared by 4 bases and J by 0 bases, with 16 bases between. The CDR3 region is CAWNGDTKSSGANVLTF. The CDR3 DNA sequence: TGTGCCTGGAATGGGGACACCAAGAGCTCTGGGGCCAACGTCCTGACTTTC.

V gene TRBV27 combines with J gene TRBJ2-7, with 8 positions matching TRBD1. The germline V gene encodes CDR1 MNHEY and CDR2 SMNVEV (reference sequence). J was trimmed by 2 bases and V by 3 bases; bases with no gene match: 9. This CDR3 contains 16 residues. The CDR3 nucleotides read TGTGCCAGCAGTTTTTCCGGGACAGGAGTAGCCTACGAGCAGTACTTC. Translating gives CASSFSGTGVAYEQYF.

The chain links TRBV7-3 to TRBJ2-3, with 8 nucleotides matching TRBD2. With 5 bases clipped from V and 6 bases from J, the junction kept 7 bases outside the gene matches. Germline values: CDR1 SGHTA, CDR2 FQGTGA. The CDR3 spans 14 residues. The CDR3, as DNA: TGTGCCAGCAGCCAGCGGGGGCCTGGGGATACGCAGTATTTT. Its translation is CASSQRGPGDTQYF.

The rearrangement joins TRBV28 to TRBJ2-2; 11 positions match TRBD1. Unmatched junction bases numbered 7, after V lost 7 bases and J lost 3 bases. Germline V gene data show CDR1 as MDHEN and CDR2 as SYDVKM. This CDR3 contains 16 residues. The chain's CDR3 is CASTFRTGGDTGELFF. The DNA for the CDR3 is TGTGCCAGCACCTTCCGGACAGGGGGCGACACCGGGGAGCTGTTTTTT.

The chain recombines TRBV4-1 with TRBJ1-1; tentative D call: TRBD1 (5 bases). V was shortened by 4 bases and J by 1 base, with 7 bases between the two germline ends. The V gene's germline CDR1 is MGHRA and CDR2 YSYEKL. The CDR3 runs to 13 residues. The CDR3 nucleotides are TGCGCCAGCAGCCTGACAGCGAACACTGAAGCTTTCTTT. Residues: CASSLTANTEAFF.

The V call is TRBV1, the J call TRBJ2-1; the D segment call TRBD2 is taken from the table without a DNA check. TRBV1 counts as a pseudogene. This CDR3 region has 12 residues. The CDR3 DNA reads as TGCACCAGCAGCCAAGTCTGCAATGAGCAGTTCTTC. The encoded protein is CTSSQVCNEQFF.

The rearrangement joins TRBV29-1 to TRBJ2-1, with D perhaps TRBD2 (5 bases). The V and J ends lost 3 bases and 5 bases respectively, with 8 bases between them. The CDR3 has 12 residues. Germline V gene data show CDR1 as SQVTM and CDR2 as ANQGSEA. The CDR3 nucleotides read TGCAGCGTTGATGGACTCGACAATGAGCAGTTCTTC. As protein: CSVDGLDNEQFF.

This clone has only one observation. CDR3 nucleotide sequence: TGCGCCAGCAGCCAAGATCTGGACGGGACAACCTACGAGCAGTACTTC. Its protein product is CASSQDLDGTTYEQYF. The chain employs TRBV4-1 and TRBJ2-7, with D perhaps matching TRBD1 (6 bases). Trimming removed 0 bases at V and 2 bases at J, with 14 bases between. CDR3 length: 16 residues. Germline V gene lookup returns CDR1 MGHRA and CDR2 YSYEKL.

The chain links TRBV18 to TRBJ1-5; a possible D gene is TRBD1 (5 bases). The CDR3 is 12 residues long. V shed 3 bases and J shed 6 bases, with 6 bases lying between them. Germline V gene lookup returns CDR1 KGHSH and CDR2 LQKENI. The CDR3 sequence: CASSPGGQPQHF. The CDR3 DNA reads as TGTGCCAGCTCACCGGGGGGTCAGCCCCAGCATTTT.

This chain joins TRBV6-5 and TRBJ2-1; 7 bases align to TRBD1. The CDR3 has 14 residues. Germline CDR1 MNHEY, CDR2 SVGAGI. The trim removed 2 bases at V and 3 bases at J, leaving 1 base unmatched. The CDR3 DNA follows: TGTGCCAGCAGTTACGACAGGGACTACAATGAGCAGTTCTTC. Translating gives CASSYDRDYNEQFF.

The CDR3 region has the DNA TGTGCCACCCACTCGAGGGGGGAGACCCAGTACTTC. Its protein product is CATHSRGETQYF. This sequence joins TRBV6-5 and TRBJ2-5, with D possibly being TRBD1 (6 bases). There are 12 residues in the CDR3. V lost 10 bases and J 5 bases, leaving 14 bases between the germline ends. Germline lookup yields CDR1 MNHEY and CDR2 SVGAGI.

In regard to this clone: At one of its ends the junction is not consistent with the germline gene, which may arise from a read error. The CDR3 coding sequence is TGTGCCAGCAGAAAAACTAGCGGGGCCTCCTACGAGCAGCACTTC. It encodes CASRKTSGASYEQHF. The chain has TRBV5-6 and TRBJ2-7; the match to TRBD2 covers 10 bases. This CDR3 has 15 amino acids. Germline assignment: CDR1 SGHDT and CDR2 YYEEEE.

J is TRBJ2-5 and V is TRBV2; 12 bases align to TRBD2. The CDR3 has 19 amino acids. Unmatched junction bases numbered 22, after V lost 3 bases and J lost 11 bases. In germline, CDR1 is SNHLY, CDR2 FYNNEI. DNA of the CDR3: TGTGCCAGCAGTGACCGCAGCGCTAGCGGGAGGGCGGCCCCCGGGGAGCAGTACTTC. Amino acid sequence: CASSDRSASGRAAPGEQYF.

V gene TRBV2 combines with J gene TRBJ1-2; 9 bases line up with TRBD1. V lost 5 bases to trimming and J lost 1 base; unmatched junction nucleotides: 8. Germline CDR1 is SNHLY and CDR2 is FYNNEI. The CDR3 is made up of 16 amino acids. As DNA, the CDR3 is TGTGCCAGCAGTTTCGGGACAGGGAATTTTAACTATGGCTACACCTTC. Translation: CASSFGTGNFNYGYTF. Based on the CDR3 plus reference TRBV2 and TRBJ1-2, the full variable domain is EPEVTQTPSHQVTQMGQEVILRCVPISNHLYFYWYRQILGQKVEFLVSFYNNEISEKSEIFDDQFSVERPDGSNFTLKIRSTKLEDSAMYFCASSFGTGNFNYGYTFGSGTRLTVV.

This chain uses TRBV5-1 with TRBJ1-5, with D perhaps TRBD1 (5 bases). The CDR3 has 13 residues. Germline CDR1 is SGHRS and CDR2 is YFSETQ. Trimming left V 4 bases short and J 5 bases short, with 10 bases between. The CDR3 DNA reads as TGCGCCAGCAGCGTTGGGGGGGATCAGCCCCAGCATTTT. Encoded protein: CASSVGGDQPQHF.

The chain uses TRBV7-8 and TRBJ1-4, with unresolved D. Germline V lookup: CDR1 SGHVS, CDR2 FQNEAQ. The V end lost 4 bases, the J end lost 4 bases, and 10 bases lay between the germline ends. The CDR3 has 14 amino acids. The CDR3 region is CASSYRFFNEKLFF. For the CDR3, the DNA is TGTGCCAGCAGCTACAGATTTTTTAATGAAAAACTGTTTTTT.